This TCR beta chain was profiled in a study of response to subunit inactivated influenza vaccine. TCRdb itself ran the RT-PCR reads through MiXCR, one entry per CDR3 protein. The repertoire holds 500,000 to 600,000 distinct CDR3 sequences, with 6.5% to 8% as singletons. V was cut by 0 bases and J by 1 base, with 13 bases left in between. This CDR3 comprises 17 residues. CDR1 and CDR2 (germline): LNHNV, YYDKDF (reference sequence). Findings and caveats of the study: Authors suggested each seasonal flu vaccination may recruit only limited numbers of new T cells.

This clonotype was observed at least ten times. Antigen specificity is unknown. This chain joins TRBV15 and TRBJ1-5; D is undetermined. Sequenced material: PBMCs from blood, taken about 23 months after vaccination. This receptor was taken from a man aged 50 to 75 who received an inactivated influenza vaccine. CDR3 protein: CATSRDRILRSNQPQHF. The CDR3 bases are TGTGCCACCAGCAGAGATCGGATCCTCCGGAGCAATCAGCCCCAGCATTTT.